Here is one T cell receptor (beta chain) with its context. Its antigen remains unknown. Measured with immunoSEQ multiplex PCR; TCRdb has only the in-frame clones, and not every one. The profile shows 53,000 or so clones, 70% to 85% of them singletons. The germline V gene encodes CDR1 SGHDN and CDR2 FVKESK. This CDR3 has 17 residues. The V and J ends lost 4 bases and 3 bases respectively, with 20 bases between them. This sample is part of a study of T cell responses to AZD1222 COVID-19 vaccine. Study outcomes and limitations: Possibly, clonal diversity was underestimated; donors were largely white British and included more females. CD4 TCRs associated with vaccination spanned spike, dominating at 160-218 and 743-854. Of the AZD1222 recipients, only 5 to 7 were seropositive at baseline.

The source is an adult in good health. V and J are TRBV14 and TRBJ2-3; D is undetermined. This specimen was peripheral blood, taken on day 0 of AZD1222 vaccination. The CDR3 nucleotides read TGTGCCAGCAGCCCCTTTATTAACCGGCAAAGGACAGATACGCAGTATTTT. It encodes CASSPFINRQRTDTQYF.